The 25 T cell receptor beta chains in this list originate from one sample, sequenced in a study of blood T cell repertoires in COVID-19. Sequencing used immunoSEQ multiplex PCR; TCRdb keeps in-frame clones, though not all of them. The sample holds fewer than 110,000 clones; about 87% are singletons and the top ten take 9.5% to 13%. The sequencing input was peripheral blood. The receptors were gathered from a woman in her 30s with acute or convalescent COVID-19.

V gene TRBV25-1 combines with J gene TRBJ1-6; 9 bases map to TRBD1. The J segment lost 7 bases and the V segment lost 8 bases, leaving 3 bases of the junction unmatched. There are 13 residues in the CDR3. Germline V gene data show CDR1 as MGHDK and CDR2 as SYGVNS. This CDR3 reads CASRDRENSPLHF. CDR3 coding DNA: TGTGCCAGCCGGGACAGGGAAAATTCACCCCTCCACTTT.

This chain uses TRBV27 with TRBJ1-6; D call uncertain. The CDR3 is 13 amino acids. Trimming stripped 6 bases from V and 7 bases from J, with 10 bases between. Germline assignment: CDR1 MNHEY and CDR2 SMNVEV (reference sequence). CDR3 amino acids: CASRKTQNSPLHF. CDR3 DNA: TGTGCCAGCAGGAAAACACAGAATTCACCCCTCCACTTT.

The genes are TRBV3-1 (or the pseudogene TRBV3-2) and TRBJ1-4; the D gene is possibly TRBD1 (5 bases). V lost 4 bases and J 0 bases, leaving 18 bases between the germline ends. Germline values: CDR1 LGHDT, CDR2 YNNKEL (reference sequence). CDR3 length: 18 amino acids. The CDR3 spells CASSRPLAGGTTNEKLFF. Here the CDR3 DNA reads TGTGCCAGCAGCCGACCGCTAGCGGGGGGGACAACTAATGAAAAACTGTTTTTT.

This chain connects TRBV7-8 to TRBJ1-5; the D gene is possibly TRBD1 (5 bases). Germline lookup yields CDR1 SGHVS and CDR2 FQNEAQ. Trimming pared 1 base from V and 5 bases from J, leaving 9 bases between. This CDR3 is 14 amino acids long. CDR3 nucleotide sequence: TGTGCCAGCAGCTTAGTAGGGACTCATCAGCCCCAGCATTTT. The encoded protein is CASSLVGTHQPQHF.

This clone was detected a few times. V gene TRBV6-5 combines with J gene TRBJ1-1; no definite D call. This CDR3 comprises 14 residues. Germline-derived CDR1 and CDR2 are MNHEY and SVGAGI. Trimming left V 6 bases short and J 5 bases short, with 16 bases between. The CDR3 loop reads CASRTNGGNTEAFF. The CDR3 region has the DNA TGTGCCAGCAGGACCAACGGAGGGAATACTGAAGCTTTCTTT.

J is TRBJ1-5 and V is TRBV19; D remains ambiguous. CDR3 length: 15 amino acids. Trimming took off 1 base at V and 2 bases at J, with 9 bases between the two ends. The germline CDR1 and CDR2 sequences are LNHDA and SQIVND (reference sequence). This CDR3 is CASSIGRNGNQPQHF. CDR3 coding DNA: TGTGCCAGTAGTATAGGGAGGAATGGCAATCAGCCCCAGCATTTT.

The chain links TRBV3-1 (or the pseudogene TRBV3-2) to TRBJ2-4; 9 nucleotides agree with TRBD2. V lost 4 bases and J lost 0; bases outside the gene matches: 4. This CDR3 is built from 16 residues. Germline lookup yields CDR1 LGHDT and CDR2 YNNKEL (reference sequence). As DNA, the CDR3 is TGTGCCAGCAGCCGGACTAGCGCTCTAGCCAAAAACATTCAGTACTTC. Amino acids: CASSRTSALAKNIQYF.

This clone was counted a single time. The chain employs TRBV5-1 and TRBJ2-1; 8 nucleotides line up with TRBD1. Trimming cost V 5 bases and J 6 bases; bases outside gene matches: 19. The V gene's germline CDR1 is SGHRS and CDR2 YFSETQ. The CDR3 length is 18 residues. The CDR3 loop is CASRRQGAPTYTGNEQFF. The CDR3 DNA reads as TGCGCCAGCAGGAGGCAGGGGGCCCCCACTTACACTGGCAATGAGCAGTTCTTC.

CDR3 protein: CASSIAGGVYNEQFF. The CDR3 region has the DNA TGTGCCAGCAGCATAGCGGGGGGGGTATACAATGAGCAGTTCTTC. The chain is built from TRBV28 and TRBJ2-1; 11 bases align to TRBD2. V was clipped by 6 bases and J by 4 bases; unmatched bases: 5. CDR1 is MDHEN, CDR2 SYDVKM, per germline. The CDR3 loop spans 15 amino acids.

The genes are TRBV18 and TRBJ2-1; TRBD1 agrees at 11 bases. CDR1 is KGHSH, CDR2 LQKENI, per germline. Unmatched junction bases numbered 10, after V lost 5 bases and J lost 10 bases. The CDR3 sequence is 15 residues long. The CDR3 coding sequence is TGTGCCAGCTCATCCGGACAGGGGGCGTTCAGCGAGCAGTTCTTC. Translating it yields CASSSGQGAFSEQFF.

V gene TRBV28 combines with J gene TRBJ2-7; 7 positions match TRBD2. CDR3 length: 14 amino acids. Germline CDR1 is MDHEN and CDR2 is SYDVKM. V trimming: 6 bases; J trimming: 0 bases; junction bases outside the gene matches: 5. The CDR3 bases are TGTGCCAGCAGCCAGCGGGACGGCTCCTACGAGCAGTACTTC. Translating gives CASSQRDGSYEQYF.

V usage is TRBV5-1 and J usage is TRBJ1-1; weak D call: TRBD1 (5 bases). V dropped 6 bases and J dropped 1 base, with 10 bases sitting between them. The CDR3 runs to 13 residues. In germline, CDR1 is SGHRS, CDR2 YFSETQ. The CDR3: CASKLQGNTEAFF. In DNA, the CDR3 is TGCGCCAGCAAACTCCAGGGGAACACTGAAGCTTTCTTT.

The J gene is TRBJ1-5, the V gene TRBV9; D gene uncertain. The germline V gene encodes CDR1 SGDLS and CDR2 YYNGEE. The germline V and J ends were trimmed by 4 bases and 2 bases, with 7 bases remaining between them. The CDR3 runs to 13 residues. The CDR3 DNA follows: TGTGCCAGCAGCCCCGGTGGCAATCAGCCCCAGCATTTT. This sequence encodes CASSPGGNQPQHF.

The sample holds one count of this clone. This rearrangement joins TRBV5-1 to TRBJ2-3; the D gene is possibly TRBD1 (5 bases). The germline V gene encodes CDR1 SGHRS and CDR2 YFSETQ. This CDR3 has 15 amino acids. Deletions cut 0 bases from V and 0 bases from J, with 8 bases between. CDR3 residues: CASSLDRYSTDTQYF. The CDR3 region has the DNA TGCGCCAGCAGCTTGGACAGGTACAGCACAGATACGCAGTATTTT.

The chain recombines TRBV27 with TRBJ1-6; D uncertain. Trimming removed 5 bases at V and 6 bases at J, with 8 bases between. Germline assignment: CDR1 MNHEY and CDR2 SMNVEV (reference sequence). The CDR3 has 13 amino acids. The CDR3 DNA reads TGTGCCAGCAGTCCCCGGAGTAATTCACCCCTCCACTTT. Translated: CASSPRSNSPLHF.

In its sample, this clone was seen once. The chain recombines TRBV27 with TRBJ2-7, with D hard to call. Germline V gene data show CDR1 as MNHEY and CDR2 as SMNVEV (reference sequence). The CDR3 sequence is 14 residues long. Trimming left V 6 bases short and J 3 bases short, with 15 bases between. CDR3 residues: CASSSGRSRYEQYF. The CDR3 DNA reads TGTGCCAGCAGCTCAGGCAGGTCGCGCTACGAGCAGTACTTC.

The gene calls are TRBV27 and TRBJ2-7, with TRBD1 matching 8 bases. Germline CDR1 MNHEY, CDR2 SMNVEV (reference sequence). The trim removed 8 bases at V and 2 bases at J, leaving 8 bases unmatched. This CDR3 contains 14 residues. CDR3 protein: CASGRSGQAYEQYF. The DNA for the CDR3 is TGTGCCAGCGGCCGATCGGGACAGGCCTACGAGCAGTACTTC.

This clone was detected only once. The chain recombines TRBV4-1 with TRBJ2-3, with 8 bases lining up with TRBD2. J was trimmed by 2 bases and V by 1 base; bases with no gene match: 8. This CDR3 has 17 residues. Germline-derived CDR1 and CDR2 are MGHRA and YSYEKL. Here the CDR3 reads CASSQVFRTSLTDTQYF. For the CDR3, the DNA is TGCGCCAGCAGCCAAGTTTTTAGGACTAGCCTCACAGATACGCAGTATTTT.

CDR3 bases: TGTGCCAGCAGCAAAGGATCTTCGGGACAGCGAAATTGCGAGCAGTACTTC. Translated, it gives CASSKGSSGQRNCEQYF. The chain links TRBV21-1 to TRBJ2-7; TRBD1, the table's D call, was not compared with the DNA. TRBV21-1 is a pseudogene. This CDR3 comprises 17 residues.

V gene TRBV30 combines with J gene TRBJ1-5; 8 bases match TRBD1. V lost 2 bases and J lost 5; bases outside the gene matches: 8. The CDR3 length is 15 residues. Germline V gene data show CDR1 as GTSNPN and CDR2 as SVGIG (reference sequence). The CDR3 reads CAWSPRTGYDQPQHF. CDR3 nucleotide sequence: TGTGCCTGGAGTCCCCGGACAGGGTACGATCAGCCCCAGCATTTT. The complete variable domain, with remaining parts taken from reference TRBV30 and TRBJ1-5, reads SQTIHQWPATLVQPVGSPLSLECTVEGTSNPNLYWYRQAAGRGLQLLFYSVGIGQISSEVPQNLSASRPQDRQFILSSKKLLLSDSGFYLCAWSPRTGYDQPQHFGDGTRLSIL.

The chain is built from TRBV14 and TRBJ1-4; D gene ambiguous. Between the trimmed V and J ends, which lost 3 bases and 8 bases, there was a span of 16 bases. CDR3 length equals 15 residues. Germline V CDR1 and CDR2: SGHDN, FVKESK. CDR3 DNA: TGTGCCAGCAGCCAGAGGCCCCTCGGTCAGGAAAAACTGTTTTTT. Translation: CASSQRPLGQEKLFF.

V is TRBV2 and J is TRBJ1-6, with D possibly TRBD1 on 6 matching bases. The length of the CDR3 is 15 residues. Germline V CDR1 and CDR2: SNHLY, FYNNEI. V lost 5 bases to trimming and J lost 8 bases, with 16 bases between them. The CDR3 spells CASSTRQGRDSPLHF. In nucleotides, the CDR3 is TGTGCCAGCAGTACAAGGCAGGGGAGGGATTCACCCCTCCACTTT.

The chain has TRBV6-5 and TRBJ2-7, with 10 bases identical to TRBD2. CDR1 and CDR2 (germline): MNHEY, SVGAGI. CDR3 length: 14 amino acids. The ends lost 6 bases at V and 1 base at J; junction bases unmatched: 3. This chain's CDR3 is CASSLTSGSYEQYF. CDR3 nucleotides: TGTGCCAGCAGCTTGACTAGCGGGTCCTACGAGCAGTACTTC.

The chain is built from TRBV5-1 and TRBJ1-2; the match to TRBD1 covers 9 bases. Unmatched junction bases numbered 9, after V lost 4 bases and J lost 5 bases. Per the germline V gene, CDR1 is SGHRS and CDR2 is YFSETQ. This CDR3 comprises 15 residues. DNA for the CDR3: TGCGCCAGCAGCCCCTGGGGGACAGGGAGTTATGGCTACACCTTC. Translating gives CASSPWGTGSYGYTF.

The chain employs TRBV6-5 and TRBJ1-6, with 11 bases that match TRBD1. The germline gives CDR1 MNHEY, CDR2 SVGAGI. There are 16 residues in the CDR3. With 4 bases clipped from V and 11 bases from J, the junction kept 10 bases outside the gene matches. The CDR3 nucleotides read TGTGCCAGCAGTTCGCAAGCCGGGACAGGGGGTCCACCCCTCCACTTT. Its translation: CASSSQAGTGGPPLHF.